A selection of T cell receptor beta chains follows, all from one sample in a study of vaccination and CD4 T cells after COVID-19. Their specific antigens are unknown. Via MiXCR, TCRdb re-called the PCR reads, giving one row per CDR3 protein. The sample contains thousands of distinct CDR3 sequences, 40% to 50% of which appear only once. The sequencing input was CD4+ T cells from blood, cultured in vitro. The receptors come from a human donor in good health. The CDR3 runs from the conserved cysteine through the conserved F or W. Where a row states a size, it is once, few, many or the class of an expanded clone; other rows omit it.

j_call: TRBJ2-7; v_call: TRBV7-2; clone_size: -; cdr3_aa: CASSFSYEQYF
j_call: TRBJ1-1; v_call: TRBV6-5; clone_size: few; cdr3_aa: CASSYGAGGRNTEAFF
j_call: TRBJ2-5; v_call: TRBV20-1; clone_size: -; cdr3_aa: CSAREPGGKRIETQYF
j_call: TRBJ1-1; v_call: TRBV3-1; clone_size: -; cdr3_aa: CASSLGSGALNTEAFF
j_call: TRBJ1-3; v_call: TRBV7-7; clone_size: -; cdr3_aa: CASSLQPGNTIYF
j_call: TRBJ2-5; v_call: TRBV6-2/TRBV6-3; clone_size: few; cdr3_aa: CASRPSGGARETQYF
j_call: TRBJ2-7; v_call: TRBV2; clone_size: -; cdr3_aa: CASIEGRPTYEQYF
j_call: TRBJ2-5; v_call: TRBV20-1; clone_size: -; cdr3_aa: CSASGSGGTETQYF
j_call: TRBJ1-2; v_call: TRBV28; clone_size: -; cdr3_aa: CASSTGGIIYGYTF
j_call: TRBJ1-1; v_call: TRBV4-1; clone_size: -; cdr3_aa: CASSQEDRANEAFF
j_call: TRBJ2-3; v_call: TRBV6-1; clone_size: -; cdr3_aa: CAIRPAGAGDTQYF
j_call: TRBJ2-5; v_call: TRBV28; clone_size: few; cdr3_aa: CASSLKIQETQYF
j_call: TRBJ2-3; v_call: TRBV6-1; clone_size: -; cdr3_aa: CASSLRTFSTDTQYF
j_call: TRBJ1-1; v_call: TRBV7-9; clone_size: -; cdr3_aa: CASSVTGAPEAFF
j_call: TRBJ1-6; v_call: TRBV20-1; clone_size: -; cdr3_aa: CSARVSLGGTRLDSPLHF
j_call: TRBJ2-5; v_call: TRBV21-1; clone_size: -; cdr3_aa: CASSCRGAMQETQYF
j_call: TRBJ1-5; v_call: TRBV20-1; clone_size: few; cdr3_aa: CSARTNSNQPQHF
j_call: TRBJ1-6; v_call: TRBV7-8; clone_size: -; cdr3_aa: CASSQQDSPLHF
j_call: TRBJ1-2; v_call: TRBV20-1; clone_size: few; cdr3_aa: CSARDQQGYYGYTF
j_call: TRBJ1-5; v_call: TRBV28; clone_size: -; cdr3_aa: CASSFGGTGGVSNQPQHF
j_call: TRBJ2-7; v_call: TRBV5-1; clone_size: -; cdr3_aa: CASSPRTRAATSTYEQYF
j_call: TRBJ2-1; v_call: TRBV12-3/TRBV12-4; clone_size: -; cdr3_aa: CASSLEEEDNEQFF
j_call: TRBJ1-5; v_call: TRBV7-9; clone_size: few; cdr3_aa: CASSLGTGTGGIDQPQHF